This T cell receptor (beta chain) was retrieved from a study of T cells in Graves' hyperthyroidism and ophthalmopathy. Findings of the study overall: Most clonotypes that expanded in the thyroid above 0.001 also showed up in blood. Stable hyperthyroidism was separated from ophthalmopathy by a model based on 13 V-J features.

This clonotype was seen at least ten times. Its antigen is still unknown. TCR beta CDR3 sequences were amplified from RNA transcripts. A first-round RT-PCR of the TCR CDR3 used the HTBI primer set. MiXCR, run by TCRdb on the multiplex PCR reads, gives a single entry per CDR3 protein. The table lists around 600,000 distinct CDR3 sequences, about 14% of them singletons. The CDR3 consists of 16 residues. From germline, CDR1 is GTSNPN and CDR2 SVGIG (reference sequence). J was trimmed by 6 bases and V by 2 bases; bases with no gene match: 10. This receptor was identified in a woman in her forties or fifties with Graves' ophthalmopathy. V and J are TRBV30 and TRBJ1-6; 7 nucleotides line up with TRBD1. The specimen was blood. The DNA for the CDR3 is TGTGCCTGGAGTAACTCCGGGACAGTTTTTAATTCACCCCTCCACTTT. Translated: CAWSNSGTVFNSPLHF.